The sample holds a few counts of the clone carrying this T cell receptor (beta chain). Its specificity is not known. The data belong to a study of beta chain features in type 1 diabetes. Study observations and caveats: Moderate yet significant TCRB CDR3 shortening was seen in Type 1 diabetes patients in all four CD4+ subsets.

Of the isolated RNA, all was reverse transcribed, and so the sequenced material was expressed TCRB transcripts. The data were produced by immunoSEQ multiplex PCR, yet TCRdb's version contains in-frame clones alone and is incomplete. The data contain approximately 730,000 clones, around an eighth of them singletons. This receptor was identified in a man younger than 30 with type 1 diabetes. The specimen sequenced was naive CD4+ T cells from blood.

The CDR3: CASSQGAANEQFF. Written as DNA, the CDR3 is TGTGCCAGCAGCCAAGGAGCAGCCAATGAGCAGTTCTTC. The chain uses TRBV14 and TRBJ2-1; D gene unclear. V gave up 1 base and J gave up 6 bases, with 7 bases separating them. Germline CDR1 and CDR2: SGHDN and FVKESK. The CDR3 consists of 13 residues.